This T cell receptor (beta chain) was observed in a study of blood T cell repertoires in COVID-19. The wider study: COVID-19 samples, acute and convalescent, were from the United States, Italy and Spain. PBMCs, B-cell-depleted T cells, or T cells were the source of the cDNA or gDNA that made up the material.

As processed by the authors: Cell counts per sample came from amplifying reference gene primers. Here immunoSEQ multiplex PCR was the method, and the copy in TCRdb shows in-frame clones only, minus some. That table furnishes V, J and clone size, whereas the DNA furnished D and trimming. The sample consists of around 39,000 clones, about nine tenths of them appearing once. The TCR comes from a man aged 55 to 69 with active COVID-19. What was sequenced was peripheral blood.

Written as DNA, the CDR3 is TGCAGCGTTCTAGTTCCGGCAGAGAATGAAAAACTGTTTTTT. Protein sequence: CSVLVPAENEKLFF. The chain has TRBV29-1 and TRBJ1-4; D gene unclear. Germline CDR1 SQVTM, CDR2 ANQGSEA. Trimming took 5 bases from V and 5 from J, leaving 15 bases between them. The CDR3 contains 14 residues.